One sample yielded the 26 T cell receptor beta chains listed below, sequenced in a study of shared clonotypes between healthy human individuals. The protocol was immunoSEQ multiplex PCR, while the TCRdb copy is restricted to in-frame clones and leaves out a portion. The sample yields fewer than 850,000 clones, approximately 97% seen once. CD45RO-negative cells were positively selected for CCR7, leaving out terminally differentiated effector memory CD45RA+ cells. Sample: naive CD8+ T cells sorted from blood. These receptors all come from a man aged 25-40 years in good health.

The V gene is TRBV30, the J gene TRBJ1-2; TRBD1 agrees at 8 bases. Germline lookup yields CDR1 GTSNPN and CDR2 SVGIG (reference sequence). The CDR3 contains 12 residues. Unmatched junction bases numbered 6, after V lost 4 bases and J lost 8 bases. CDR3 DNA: TGTGCCTGGATAGACAGGGGAGAAGGCTACACCTTC. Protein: CAWIDRGEGYTF. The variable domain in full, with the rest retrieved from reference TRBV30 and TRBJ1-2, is SQTIHQWPATLVQPVGSPLSLECTVEGTSNPNLYWYRQAAGRGLQLLFYSVGIGQISSEVPQNLSASRPQDRQFILSSKKLLLSDSGFYLCAWIDRGEGYTFGSGTRLTVV.

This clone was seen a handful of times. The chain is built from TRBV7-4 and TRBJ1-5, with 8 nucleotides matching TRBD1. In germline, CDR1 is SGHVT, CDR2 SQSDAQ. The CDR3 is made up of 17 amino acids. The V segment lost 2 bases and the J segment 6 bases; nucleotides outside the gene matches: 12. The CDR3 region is CASSLLGGQECGQPQHF. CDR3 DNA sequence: TGTGCCAGCAGCTTATTAGGGGGACAGGAATGCGGTCAGCCCCAGCATTTT.

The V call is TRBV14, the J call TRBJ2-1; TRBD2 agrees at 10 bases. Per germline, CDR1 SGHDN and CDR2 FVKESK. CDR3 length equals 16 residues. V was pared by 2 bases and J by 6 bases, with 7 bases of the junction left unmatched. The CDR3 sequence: CASSQKLAGTFNEQFF. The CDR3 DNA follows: TGTGCCAGCAGCCAAAAACTAGCGGGAACTTTCAATGAGCAGTTCTTC.

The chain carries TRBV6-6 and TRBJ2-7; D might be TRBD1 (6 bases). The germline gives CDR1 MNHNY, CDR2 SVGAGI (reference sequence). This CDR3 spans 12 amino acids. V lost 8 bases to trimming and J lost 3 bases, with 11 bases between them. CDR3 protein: CASWGQGYEQYF. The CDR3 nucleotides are TGTGCCAGCTGGGGGCAGGGCTACGAGCAGTACTTC.

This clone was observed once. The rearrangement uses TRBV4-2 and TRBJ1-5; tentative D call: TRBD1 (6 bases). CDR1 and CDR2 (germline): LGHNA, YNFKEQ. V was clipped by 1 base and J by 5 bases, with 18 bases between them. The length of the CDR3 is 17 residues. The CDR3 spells CASSQASSGQFYQPQHF. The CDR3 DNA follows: TGTGCCAGCAGCCAAGCTAGTAGTGGACAGTTTTATCAGCCCCAGCATTTT.

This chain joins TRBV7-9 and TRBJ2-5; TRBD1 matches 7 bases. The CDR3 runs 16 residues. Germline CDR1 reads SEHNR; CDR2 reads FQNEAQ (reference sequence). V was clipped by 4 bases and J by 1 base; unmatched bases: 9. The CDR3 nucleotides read TGTGCCAGCAGCTCGCCCGAGGGGGCAGCCCAAGAGACCCAGTACTTC. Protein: CASSSPEGAAQETQYF.

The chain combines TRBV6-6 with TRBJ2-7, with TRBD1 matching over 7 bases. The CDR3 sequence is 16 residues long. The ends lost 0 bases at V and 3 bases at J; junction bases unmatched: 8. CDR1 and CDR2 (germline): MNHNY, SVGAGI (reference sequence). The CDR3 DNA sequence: TGTGCCAGCAGTTACTCGACGCCAGGGGGAAACTACGAGCAGTACTTC. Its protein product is CASSYSTPGGNYEQYF.

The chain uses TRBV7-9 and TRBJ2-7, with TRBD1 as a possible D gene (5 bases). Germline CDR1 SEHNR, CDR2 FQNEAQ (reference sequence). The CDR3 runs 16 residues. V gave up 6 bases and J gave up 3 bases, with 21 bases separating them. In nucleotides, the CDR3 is TGTGCCAGCAGTGTAGAAGGCTGGACACTTCGCTACGAGCAGTACTTC. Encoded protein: CASSVEGWTLRYEQYF. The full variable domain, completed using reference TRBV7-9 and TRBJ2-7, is DTGVSQNPRHKITKRGQNVTFRCDPISEHNRLYWYRQTLGQGPEFLTYFQNEAQLEKSRLLSDRFSAERPKGSFSTLEIQRTEQGDSAMYLCASSVEGWTLRYEQYFGPGTRLTVT.

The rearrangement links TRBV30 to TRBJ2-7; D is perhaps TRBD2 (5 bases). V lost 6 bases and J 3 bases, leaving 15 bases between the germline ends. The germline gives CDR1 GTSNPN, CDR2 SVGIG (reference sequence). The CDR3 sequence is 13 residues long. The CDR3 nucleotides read TGTGCCTGTAGCCCGGGGTCAAGCTACGAGCAGTACTTC. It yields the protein CACSPGSSYEQYF.

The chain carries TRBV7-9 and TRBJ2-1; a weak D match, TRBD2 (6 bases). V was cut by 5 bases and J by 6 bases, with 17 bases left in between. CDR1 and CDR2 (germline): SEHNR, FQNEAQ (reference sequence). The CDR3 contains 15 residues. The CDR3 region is CASSITSTHRNEQFF. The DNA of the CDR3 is TGTGCCAGCAGCATCACTAGCACCCATCGCAATGAGCAGTTCTTC.

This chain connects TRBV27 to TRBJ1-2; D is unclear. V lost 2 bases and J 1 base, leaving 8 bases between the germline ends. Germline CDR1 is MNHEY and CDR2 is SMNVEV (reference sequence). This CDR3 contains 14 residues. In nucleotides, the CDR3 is TGTGCCAGCAGTTTAAGTGGGGATAACTATGGCTACACCTTC. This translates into CASSLSGDNYGYTF.

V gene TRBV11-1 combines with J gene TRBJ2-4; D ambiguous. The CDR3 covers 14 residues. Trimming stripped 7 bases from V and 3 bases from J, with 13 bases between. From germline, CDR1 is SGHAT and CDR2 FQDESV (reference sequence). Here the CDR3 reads CASTPSQDKNIQYF. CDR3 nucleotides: TGTGCCAGCACCCCGTCTCAGGACAAAAACATTCAGTACTTC.

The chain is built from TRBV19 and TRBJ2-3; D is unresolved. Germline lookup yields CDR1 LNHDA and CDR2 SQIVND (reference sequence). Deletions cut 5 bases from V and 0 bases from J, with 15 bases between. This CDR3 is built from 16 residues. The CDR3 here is CASSAYGPGSTDTQYF. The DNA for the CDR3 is TGTGCCAGTAGTGCCTACGGCCCCGGCAGCACAGATACGCAGTATTTT.

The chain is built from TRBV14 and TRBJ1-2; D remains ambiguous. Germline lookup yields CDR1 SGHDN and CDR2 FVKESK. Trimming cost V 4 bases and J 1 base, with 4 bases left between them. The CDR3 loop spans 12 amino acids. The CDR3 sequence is CASSPFNYGYTF. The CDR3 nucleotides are TGTGCCAGCAGCCCTTTTAACTATGGCTACACCTTC.

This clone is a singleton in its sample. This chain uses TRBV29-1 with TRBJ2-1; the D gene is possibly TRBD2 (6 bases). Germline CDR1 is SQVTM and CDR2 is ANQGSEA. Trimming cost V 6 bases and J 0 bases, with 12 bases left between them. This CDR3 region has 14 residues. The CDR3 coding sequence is TGCAGCGTGCTGGGACTCAACTCCTACAATGAGCAGTTCTTC. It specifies CSVLGLNSYNEQFF.

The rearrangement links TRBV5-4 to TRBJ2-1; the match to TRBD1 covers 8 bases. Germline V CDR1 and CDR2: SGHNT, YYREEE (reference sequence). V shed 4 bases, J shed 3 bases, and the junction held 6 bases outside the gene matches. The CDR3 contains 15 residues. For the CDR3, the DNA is TGTGCCAGCAGCCCCGGACAGGGTCGCTACAATGAGCAGTTCTTC. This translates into CASSPGQGRYNEQFF.

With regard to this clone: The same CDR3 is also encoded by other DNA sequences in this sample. CDR3 amino acids: CASSLSRGDNEQFF. CDR3 nucleotides: TGTGCCAGCAGTTTATCCAGGGGGGACAATGAGCAGTTCTTC. The chain joins TRBV27 to TRBJ2-1; the D gene is possibly TRBD1 (7 bases). This CDR3 region has 14 residues. Looked up from germline, CDR1 is MNHEY and CDR2 is SMNVEV (reference sequence). V was clipped by 0 bases and J by 5 bases, with 8 bases between them.

The CDR3 spells CASSFRRGGSNEQFF. The DNA for the CDR3 is TGCGCCAGCAGCTTTAGGAGGGGAGGTTCCAATGAGCAGTTCTTC. The chain employs TRBV5-1 and TRBJ2-1, with D possibly matching TRBD2 (6 bases). V was clipped by 2 bases and J by 6 bases, with 15 bases between them. Germline assignment: CDR1 SGHRS and CDR2 YFSETQ. The CDR3 contains 15 residues.

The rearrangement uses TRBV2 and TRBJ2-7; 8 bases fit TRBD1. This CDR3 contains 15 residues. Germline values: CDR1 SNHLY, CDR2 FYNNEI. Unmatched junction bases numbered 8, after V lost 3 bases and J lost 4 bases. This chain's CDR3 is CASSDRLQGAYEQYF. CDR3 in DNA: TGTGCCAGCAGTGACCGTTTGCAGGGGGCTTACGAGCAGTACTTC.

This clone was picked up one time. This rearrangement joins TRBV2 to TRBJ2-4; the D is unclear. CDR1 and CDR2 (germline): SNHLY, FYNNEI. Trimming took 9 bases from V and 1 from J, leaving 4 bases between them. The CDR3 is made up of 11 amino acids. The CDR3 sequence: CASYAKNIQYF. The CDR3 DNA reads TGTGCCAGTTACGCCAAAAACATTCAGTACTTC.

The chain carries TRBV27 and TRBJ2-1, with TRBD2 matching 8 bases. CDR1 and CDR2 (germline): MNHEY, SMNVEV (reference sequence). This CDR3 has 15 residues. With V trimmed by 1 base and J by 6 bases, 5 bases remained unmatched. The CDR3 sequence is CASSLLAGGLNEQFF. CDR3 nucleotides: TGTGCCAGCAGTTTATTGGCGGGGGGCCTCAATGAGCAGTTCTTC.

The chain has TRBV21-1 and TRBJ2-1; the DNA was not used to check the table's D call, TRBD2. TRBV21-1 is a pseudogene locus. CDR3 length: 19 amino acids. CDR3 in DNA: TGTGCCAGCAGCACTGCGGGGACTAGCGGGAGTTTGTCCTACAATGAGCAGTTCTTC. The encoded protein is CASSTAGTSGSLSYNEQFF.

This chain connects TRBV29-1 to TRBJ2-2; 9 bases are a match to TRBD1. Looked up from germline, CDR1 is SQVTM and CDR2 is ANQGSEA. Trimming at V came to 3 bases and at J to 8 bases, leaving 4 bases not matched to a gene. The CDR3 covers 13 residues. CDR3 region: CSVDETGGGELFF. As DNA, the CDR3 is TGCAGCGTTGACGAGACAGGGGGAGGGGAGCTGTTTTTT.

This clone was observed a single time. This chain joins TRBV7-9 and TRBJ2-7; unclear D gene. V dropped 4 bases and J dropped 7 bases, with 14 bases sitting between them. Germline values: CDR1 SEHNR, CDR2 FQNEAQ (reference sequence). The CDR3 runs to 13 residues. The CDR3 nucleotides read TGTGCCAGCAGCTCCTCGGTAACACGGGAGCAGTACTTC. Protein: CASSSSVTREQYF. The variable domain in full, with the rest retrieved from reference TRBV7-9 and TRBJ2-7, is DTGVSQNPRHKITKRGQNVTFRCDPISEHNRLYWYRQTLGQGPEFLTYFQNEAQLEKSRLLSDRFSAERPKGSFSTLEIQRTEQGDSAMYLCASSSSVTREQYFGPGTRLTVT.

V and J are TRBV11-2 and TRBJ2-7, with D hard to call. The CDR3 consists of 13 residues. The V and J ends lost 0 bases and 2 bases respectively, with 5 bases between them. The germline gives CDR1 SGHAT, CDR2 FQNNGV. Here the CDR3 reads CASSLEGAYEQYF. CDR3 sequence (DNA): TGTGCCAGCAGCTTAGAGGGCGCCTACGAGCAGTACTTC.

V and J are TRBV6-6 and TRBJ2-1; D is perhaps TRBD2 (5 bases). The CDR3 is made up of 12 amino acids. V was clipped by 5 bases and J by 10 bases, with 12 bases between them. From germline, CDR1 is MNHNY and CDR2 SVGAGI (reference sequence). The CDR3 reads CASSPTRGEQFF. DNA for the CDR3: TGTGCCAGCAGTCCCACGAGAGGGGAGCAGTTCTTC.